These T cell receptor beta chains were read from a single sample in a study of shared clonotypes between healthy human individuals. Generated by immunoSEQ multiplex PCR, the TCRdb table keeps only in-frame clones and is missing some. The sample shows some 2 million clones, about 95% of them seen only once. Sequenced: naive CD8+ T cells sorted from blood. Every receptor here comes from a man in his late teens or twenties in good health. Both conserved end residues are part of each CDR3. Fields, in order: D gene, clone size, J gene, V gene, CDR3 DNA, CDR3 protein. A D gene is named only where the DNA matches it firmly. Size tells how often a clone was seen (once, few, many) or the class of an expanded clone, and some rows leave it out.

d_gene: NA
abundance: NA
j_gene: TRBJ1-2
v_gene: TRBV5-6
CDR3nt: TGTGCCAGCAGCGCGAGGGGGACAAAATCTGCCTATGGCTACACCTTC
CDR3aa: CASSARGTKSAYGYTF

d_gene: NA
abundance: NA
j_gene: TRBJ2-7
v_gene: TRBV7-9
CDR3nt: TGTGCCAGCAGCTTCGGGGTTTACGAGCAGTACTTC
CDR3aa: CASSFGVYEQYF

d_gene: NA
abundance: once
j_gene: TRBJ2-3
v_gene: TRBV6-6
CDR3nt: TGTGCCAGCAGTTACTCGGCAGTCGGAGATACGCAGTATTTT
CDR3aa: CASSYSAVGDTQYF

d_gene: NA
abundance: NA
j_gene: TRBJ2-7
v_gene: TRBV6-5
CDR3nt: TGTGCCAGCAGTTACTTGGAGGACGGGCGGCAGTACTTC
CDR3aa: CASSYLEDGRQYF

d_gene: NA
abundance: NA
j_gene: TRBJ2-2
v_gene: TRBV9
CDR3nt: TGTGCCAGCAGCGTAGGGGGTATGGTATACCCGAACACCGGGGAGCTGTTTTTT
CDR3aa: CASSVGGMVYPNTGELFF

d_gene: NA
abundance: NA
j_gene: TRBJ2-7
v_gene: TRBV7-9
CDR3nt: TGTGCCAGCAGCTTAGTGGTGGGGTCCTTTTACGAGCAGTACTTC
CDR3aa: CASSLVVGSFYEQYF

d_gene: TRBD1
abundance: few
j_gene: TRBJ2-7
v_gene: TRBV19
CDR3nt: TGTGCCAGTAGCCCCGGGACAGGGAGCTACGAGCAGTACTTC
CDR3aa: CASSPGTGSYEQYF

d_gene: TRBD2
abundance: once
j_gene: TRBJ2-7
v_gene: TRBV19
CDR3nt: TGTGCCAGTAGCCTAGCGGTTTGGTACGAGCAGTACTTC
CDR3aa: CASSLAVWYEQYF

d_gene: NA
abundance: NA
j_gene: TRBJ2-3
v_gene: TRBV7-8
CDR3nt: TGTGCCAGCAGCTTTCCGCAGGGAACCACAGATACGCAGTATTTT
CDR3aa: CASSFPQGTTDTQYF

d_gene: NA
abundance: NA
j_gene: TRBJ2-5
v_gene: TRBV30
CDR3nt: TGTGCCTGGAGTGAGTTAAGTAACCTGGGGACCCAGTACTTC
CDR3aa: CAWSELSNLGTQYF

d_gene: TRBD1
abundance: NA
j_gene: TRBJ1-6
v_gene: TRBV6-5
CDR3nt: TGTGCCAGCACCCTGGACAGGGGTGGTTCACCCCTCCACTTT
CDR3aa: CASTLDRGGSPLHF

d_gene: NA
abundance: NA
j_gene: TRBJ2-3
v_gene: TRBV27
CDR3nt: TGTGCCAGCAGTTTATCTTTCACAGATACGCAGTATTTT
CDR3aa: CASSLSFTDTQYF

d_gene: NA
abundance: NA
j_gene: TRBJ1-2
v_gene: TRBV5-6
CDR3nt: TGTGCCAGCGGTCTACAGGGAGGCTATGGCTACACCTTC
CDR3aa: CASGLQGGYGYTF

d_gene: NA
abundance: NA
j_gene: TRBJ2-5
v_gene: TRBV6-5
CDR3nt: TGTGCCAGCAGTCCAGGACCTTTTTCCCAAGAGACCCAGTACTTC
CDR3aa: CASSPGPFSQETQYF

d_gene: TRBD1
abundance: NA
j_gene: TRBJ2-2
v_gene: TRBV30
CDR3nt: TGTGCCTGGAGTCTAGGGACAGGGAGAGTCACCGGGGAGCTGTTTTTT
CDR3aa: CAWSLGTGRVTGELFF

d_gene: NA
abundance: NA
j_gene: TRBJ2-5
v_gene: TRBV7-2
CDR3nt: TGTGCCAGCAGCTTGGAGCCAGCGGAGACCCAGTACTTC
CDR3aa: CASSLEPAETQYF

d_gene: NA
abundance: once
j_gene: TRBJ2-2
v_gene: TRBV6-5
CDR3nt: TGTGCCAGCAGCCCTAATGGCGGGGAGCTGTTTTTT
CDR3aa: CASSPNGGELFF

d_gene: NA
abundance: NA
j_gene: TRBJ1-6
v_gene: TRBV7-2
CDR3nt: TGTGCCAGCAGCTTCACAGGGAACCCCGTCCCCAATTCACCCCTCCACTTT
CDR3aa: CASSFTGNPVPNSPLHF

d_gene: TRBD2
abundance: NA
j_gene: TRBJ2-3
v_gene: TRBV9
CDR3nt: TGTGCCAGCAGCTCCCGGGACTATTATTTACAGTATTTT
CDR3aa: CASSSRDYYLQYF

d_gene: TRBD1
abundance: NA
j_gene: TRBJ2-4
v_gene: TRBV28
CDR3nt: TGTGCCAGCAGTTTATCCCGGGACAGTTTAGCCAAAAACATTCAGTACTTC
CDR3aa: CASSLSRDSLAKNIQYF

d_gene: TRBD2
abundance: NA
j_gene: TRBJ2-7
v_gene: TRBV9
CDR3nt: TGTGCCTCCGAGGGGCTAGCGGGAGAGCAGTACTTC
CDR3aa: CASEGLAGEQYF

d_gene: TRBD1
abundance: NA
j_gene: TRBJ1-1
v_gene: TRBV19
CDR3nt: TGTGCCAGTAGTATAGGCGGGCAGGGGGCGCATTTCGCTGAAGCTTTCTTT
CDR3aa: CASSIGGQGAHFAEAFF

d_gene: NA
abundance: NA
j_gene: TRBJ1-2
v_gene: TRBV30
CDR3nt: TGTGCCTTCCAAGAGGGGAGCAGCGACTATGGCTACACCTTC
CDR3aa: CAFQEGSSDYGYTF

d_gene: NA
abundance: NA
j_gene: TRBJ2-1
v_gene: TRBV5-1
CDR3nt: TGCGCCAGCAGCTTGACGGGAGACTACAATGAGCAGTTCTTC
CDR3aa: CASSLTGDYNEQFF

d_gene: NA
abundance: once
j_gene: TRBJ1-5
v_gene: TRBV21-1
CDR3nt: TGTGCCTTACGGACAGGGCATCAGCCCCAGCATTTT
CDR3aa: CALRTGHQPQHF

d_gene: NA
abundance: NA
j_gene: TRBJ2-3
v_gene: TRBV10-1
CDR3nt: TGCGCCAGCAGTGAGTCGGGCACCACAGATACGCAGTATTTT
CDR3aa: CASSESGTTDTQYF

d_gene: TRBD1
abundance: NA
j_gene: TRBJ1-6
v_gene: TRBV28
CDR3nt: TGTGCCAGCAGCCTGACAGGGACAGGTTCACCCCTCCACTTT
CDR3aa: CASSLTGTGSPLHF

d_gene: NA
abundance: NA
j_gene: TRBJ2-7
v_gene: TRBV9
CDR3nt: TGTGCCAGCAGCGAGAGGGGTGTATCCTACGAGCAGTACTTC
CDR3aa: CASSERGVSYEQYF

d_gene: NA
abundance: NA
j_gene: TRBJ2-1
v_gene: TRBV25-1
CDR3nt: TGTGCCAGCAGTGGGGTGTACAATGAGCAGTTCTTC
CDR3aa: CASSGVYNEQFF

d_gene: NA
abundance: NA
j_gene: TRBJ2-7
v_gene: TRBV27
CDR3nt: TGTGCCAGCAGTTTATCGGAGGGGACCCTCTCTTACGAGCAGTACTTC
CDR3aa: CASSLSEGTLSYEQYF

d_gene: TRBD2
abundance: NA
j_gene: TRBJ2-1
v_gene: TRBV7-6
CDR3nt: TGTGCCAGCAGCCCCGGACTAGCGGGAGGGCTCTACAATGAGCAGTTCTTC
CDR3aa: CASSPGLAGGLYNEQFF

d_gene: NA
abundance: once
j_gene: TRBJ2-1
v_gene: TRBV5-6
CDR3nt: TGTGCCAGCAGCTTCGGTCTCGGGGGTGAGCAGTTCTTC
CDR3aa: CASSFGLGGEQFF

d_gene: NA
abundance: NA
j_gene: TRBJ1-1
v_gene: TRBV30
CDR3nt: TGTGCCTGGAGTGTACCTCAGGGGATGAACACTGAAGCTTTCTTT
CDR3aa: CAWSVPQGMNTEAFF

d_gene: NA
abundance: NA
j_gene: TRBJ2-2
v_gene: TRBV7-9
CDR3nt: TGTGCCAGCAGCTCAAGGGGCCCCACGGGGGAGCTGTTTTTT
CDR3aa: CASSSRGPTGELFF

d_gene: NA
abundance: NA
j_gene: TRBJ2-7
v_gene: TRBV5-1
CDR3nt: TGCGCCAGCAGCTTGGTAGGGGACGGGGTACACGAGCAGTACTTC
CDR3aa: CASSLVGDGVHEQYF

d_gene: TRBD2
abundance: NA
j_gene: TRBJ2-3
v_gene: TRBV5-8
CDR3nt: TGTGCCAGCAGCTCTACAGGGGACTCACTAGCGGGAGAAGATACGCAGTATTTT
CDR3aa: CASSSTGDSLAGEDTQYF

d_gene: TRBD2
abundance: NA
j_gene: TRBJ2-4
v_gene: TRBV13
CDR3nt: TGTGCCAGCAGCCCTCTTCTGGGCGGGGGGGAAAACCTAGCCAAAAACATTCAGTACTTC
CDR3aa: CASSPLLGGGENLAKNIQYF

d_gene: NA
abundance: NA
j_gene: TRBJ1-3
v_gene: TRBV4-2
CDR3nt: TGTGCCAGCAGCCAAGCCCACAGCACGAGCTCTGGAAACACCATATATTTT
CDR3aa: CASSQAHSTSSGNTIYF

d_gene: TRBD2
abundance: NA
j_gene: TRBJ2-1
v_gene: TRBV5-1
CDR3nt: TGCGCCAGCAGCTGGAACGTCCTGACTAGCGGCTACAATGAGCAGTTCTTC
CDR3aa: CASSWNVLTSGYNEQFF

d_gene: NA
abundance: NA
j_gene: TRBJ1-1
v_gene: TRBV27
CDR3nt: TGTGCCAGCAGGAACTGGGGCCTCACTGAAGCTTTCTTT
CDR3aa: CASRNWGLTEAFF

d_gene: NA
abundance: NA
j_gene: TRBJ1-4
v_gene: TRBV2
CDR3nt: TGTGCCAGCAGTGAAGTGGCAGGGGATAATGAAAAACTGTTTTTT
CDR3aa: CASSEVAGDNEKLFF

d_gene: NA
abundance: NA
j_gene: TRBJ2-7
v_gene: TRBV6-5
CDR3nt: TGTGCTAGCAGTCTAGGAGGGGGGGAGCAGTACTTC
CDR3aa: CASSLGGGEQYF

d_gene: NA
abundance: NA
j_gene: TRBJ1-4
v_gene: TRBV6-1
CDR3nt: TGTGCCAGCAGTGAAATCGGGGAGGCGACTAATGAAAAACTGTTTTTT
CDR3aa: CASSEIGEATNEKLFF

d_gene: TRBD2
abundance: NA
j_gene: TRBJ2-7
v_gene: TRBV5-4
CDR3nt: TGTGCCAGCAGCTTGGAGCGGGGGAATCCTTTCTACGAGCAGTACTTC
CDR3aa: CASSLERGNPFYEQYF

d_gene: TRBD2
abundance: NA
j_gene: TRBJ2-7
v_gene: TRBV12-5
CDR3nt: TGTGCTAGTGGTTTCACCCACGGGAGGGAGGTGGATTTTTGGGGCTCCTACGAGCAGTACTTC
CDR3aa: CASGFTHGREVDFWGSYEQYF

d_gene: TRBD1
abundance: NA
j_gene: TRBJ2-5
v_gene: TRBV7-9
CDR3nt: TGTGCCAGCAGCTCAGACAGGGACGTACGAGAGACCCAGTACTTC
CDR3aa: CASSSDRDVRETQYF

d_gene: TRBD1
abundance: NA
j_gene: TRBJ2-2
v_gene: TRBV23-1
CDR3nt: TGCGCCAGCAGTCAAATCTTGGGACAGGGTTTGATGGACACCGGGGAGCTGTTTTTT
CDR3aa: CASSQILGQGLMDTGELFF

d_gene: TRBD1
abundance: NA
j_gene: TRBJ1-1
v_gene: TRBV7-3
CDR3nt: TGTGCCAGCAGCTTAATTGGAGGACAGGGGGCGAGAAACACTGAAGCTTTCTTT
CDR3aa: CASSLIGGQGARNTEAFF

d_gene: NA
abundance: NA
j_gene: TRBJ1-3
v_gene: TRBV27
CDR3nt: TGTGCCAGCAGTAGTTGGCGCGACTCTGGAAACACCATATATTTT
CDR3aa: CASSSWRDSGNTIYF

d_gene: NA
abundance: NA
j_gene: TRBJ1-2
v_gene: TRBV19
CDR3nt: TGTGCCAGTAGCCCGCAGGCTGCGATTGATGGCTACACCTTC
CDR3aa: CASSPQAAIDGYTF

d_gene: NA
abundance: NA
j_gene: TRBJ2-1
v_gene: TRBV29-1
CDR3nt: TGCAGCGTGGAGGAGAGTCGCTACAATGAGCAGTTCTTC
CDR3aa: CSVEESRYNEQFF

d_gene: NA
abundance: NA
j_gene: TRBJ2-7
v_gene: TRBV4-1
CDR3nt: TGCGCCAGCAGCCAGGGAGATCCCCCCTACGAGCAGTACTTC
CDR3aa: CASSQGDPPYEQYF

d_gene: NA
abundance: NA
j_gene: TRBJ2-7
v_gene: TRBV11-2
CDR3nt: TGTGCCAGCAGCTCCCCGGTCGGGAACTACGAGCAGTACTTC
CDR3aa: CASSSPVGNYEQYF

d_gene: NA
abundance: NA
j_gene: TRBJ2-1
v_gene: TRBV28
CDR3nt: TGTGCCAGCAGTCGCGGGACAAGGGACAATGAGCAGTTCTTC
CDR3aa: CASSRGTRDNEQFF

d_gene: TRBD2
abundance: NA
j_gene: TRBJ2-7
v_gene: TRBV29-1
CDR3nt: TGCAGCATCGGGACTAGCGGGAGGGCCCCCTACGAGCAGTACTTC
CDR3aa: CSIGTSGRAPYEQYF

d_gene: NA
abundance: NA
j_gene: TRBJ2-1
v_gene: TRBV27
CDR3nt: TGTGCCAGCAGTTTATTGGTCCCCCGAGCCGACAATGAGCAGTTCTTC
CDR3aa: CASSLLVPRADNEQFF

d_gene: TRBD2
abundance: NA
j_gene: TRBJ2-7
v_gene: TRBV7-3
CDR3nt: TGTGCCAGCAGCTCAACTAGCGGGGGTGACGAGCAGTACTTC
CDR3aa: CASSSTSGGDEQYF

d_gene: TRBD1
abundance: NA
j_gene: TRBJ2-3
v_gene: TRBV11-2
CDR3nt: TGTGCCAGCAGCGCCCGCGGGACAGGCGTCACAGATACGCAGTATTTT
CDR3aa: CASSARGTGVTDTQYF